These T cell receptor beta chains were read from a single sample in a study of blood T cell repertoires in COVID-19. Assay used: immunoSEQ multiplex PCR; TCRdb lists only in-frame clones, some missing. The sample has 70,000 to 75,000 clones; 75% to 95% are singletons. The sequencing input was peripheral blood. These receptors were taken from a woman younger than 30 with acute or convalescent COVID-19. CDR3s include the opening cysteine and the closing phenylalanine or tryptophan. Each record gives: J gene, V gene, CDR3 protein.

J gene: TRBJ1-3
V gene: TRBV5-5
CDR3 protein: CASSLKNWGPIYF

J gene: TRBJ2-1
V gene: TRBV4-3
CDR3 protein: CASSPRRGREYNEQFF

J gene: TRBJ1-4
V gene: TRBV15
CDR3 protein: CATSRPRGRGIEKLFF

J gene: TRBJ1-3
V gene: TRBV6-1
CDR3 protein: CASSDQGHSGNTIYF

J gene: TRBJ2-7
V gene: TRBV3-1/TRBV3-2
CDR3 protein: CASSLGTNSYEQYF

J gene: TRBJ1-5
V gene: TRBV27
CDR3 protein: CASSLSYGTGKDQPQHF

J gene: TRBJ1-2
V gene: TRBV9
CDR3 protein: CASSVATNYGYTF

J gene: TRBJ2-7
V gene: TRBV7-2
CDR3 protein: CASSSPNRPRDEQYF

J gene: TRBJ1-4
V gene: TRBV7-8
CDR3 protein: CASSLVTGWGEKLFF

J gene: TRBJ2-3
V gene: TRBV28
CDR3 protein: CASGGETPSTDTQYF

J gene: TRBJ2-3
V gene: TRBV7-8
CDR3 protein: CASSLVAGHDTDTQYF

J gene: TRBJ1-2
V gene: TRBV5-6
CDR3 protein: CASSLRGRGIYDGYTF

J gene: TRBJ1-1
V gene: TRBV6-2/TRBV6-3
CDR3 protein: CASSYDWQGIPEAFF

J gene: TRBJ1-5
V gene: TRBV5-5
CDR3 protein: CASSPSTGIGNQPQHF

J gene: TRBJ2-7
V gene: TRBV7-2
CDR3 protein: CASSWSPQPLFSYEQYF

J gene: TRBJ1-6
V gene: TRBV9
CDR3 protein: CASSVSRGSSYNSPLHF

J gene: TRBJ2-1
V gene: TRBV5-1
CDR3 protein: CASSSSEANGQGGVLNEQFF

J gene: TRBJ2-1
V gene: TRBV7-2
CDR3 protein: CASSLGPSSGGYNEQFF

J gene: TRBJ2-3
V gene: TRBV11-2
CDR3 protein: CASSSPFASQGRADTQYF

J gene: TRBJ2-4
V gene: TRBV4-3
CDR3 protein: CASSQEGGRALNIQYF

J gene: TRBJ1-3
V gene: TRBV11-2
CDR3 protein: CASSLGGRRNTIYF

J gene: TRBJ2-5
V gene: TRBV28
CDR3 protein: CASTLGRGGETQYF

J gene: TRBJ1-1
V gene: TRBV4-2
CDR3 protein: CASSQDPGHLNLNTEAFF

J gene: TRBJ2-3
V gene: TRBV5-4
CDR3 protein: CASSPGGGGDTQYF

J gene: TRBJ1-2
V gene: TRBV30
CDR3 protein: CAWSVGIRGNGYTF

J gene: TRBJ2-5
V gene: TRBV5-1
CDR3 protein: CASSLVTGGETQYF

J gene: TRBJ2-5
V gene: TRBV11-3
CDR3 protein: CASSPRHGETQYF

J gene: TRBJ2-5
V gene: TRBV7-9
CDR3 protein: CASSLRLAGGLENQETQYF

J gene: TRBJ2-1
V gene: TRBV7-9
CDR3 protein: CATAGTSYNEQFF

J gene: TRBJ1-6
V gene: TRBV5-5
CDR3 protein: CASSPAWTGNSPLHF

J gene: TRBJ1-4
V gene: TRBV19
CDR3 protein: CASSTGQGARGNEKLFF

J gene: TRBJ2-7
V gene: TRBV11-1
CDR3 protein: CASSLHGSRNEQYF

J gene: TRBJ1-1
V gene: TRBV6-1
CDR3 protein: CASSEGLPMNTEAFF

J gene: TRBJ1-6
V gene: TRBV12-3/TRBV12-4
CDR3 protein: CASSFGYNSPLHF

J gene: TRBJ2-1
V gene: TRBV6-2/TRBV6-3
CDR3 protein: CASSYSPSGGVEQFF

J gene: TRBJ2-3
V gene: TRBV28
CDR3 protein: CASSLWGGLDETDTQYF

J gene: TRBJ2-7
V gene: TRBV6-6
CDR3 protein: CASSRGQGAHFRDEQYF

J gene: TRBJ2-2
V gene: TRBV6-5
CDR3 protein: CASSPLGGAGELFF

J gene: TRBJ2-5
V gene: TRBV5-1
CDR3 protein: CASSFQSEETQYF

J gene: TRBJ1-1
V gene: TRBV12-3/TRBV12-4
CDR3 protein: CASSFRQVDEAFF

J gene: TRBJ2-1
V gene: TRBV13
CDR3 protein: CASSSLLSYNEQFF

J gene: TRBJ2-7
V gene: TRBV28
CDR3 protein: CASSLFTAPYEQYF